Below are 23 T cell receptor beta chains sequenced from a single sample in a study of T cells after somatic rescue of genetic block (dated by TCRdb to between 2020 and 2021). Library construction relied on the immunoSEQ multiplex PCR assay. TCRdb holds this immuneACCESS table with in-frame rearrangements only. Some clones are missing; in checked studies, unresolved V genes explain under half, and the rest has no known cause. For this sample the table gives approximately 110,000 clones, of which about nine tenths were detected only once. The ten largest clones take up approximately 1.4% of the sample. The sequenced material came from peripheral blood mononuclear cells (PBMCs). The origin of the receptors is a woman between 18 and 29 years old.

The V and J genes are TRBV6-4 and TRBJ2-1; the match to TRBD2 covers 11 bases. V shed 3 bases and J 7 bases; nucleotides not matched to a gene: 5. The CDR3 is 15 residues long. Per germline, CDR1 MRHNA and CDR2 SNTAGT. The CDR3 DNA is TGTGCCAGCAGTGAAACTAGCGGGGGTGGGAATGAGCAGTTCTTC. It yields the protein CASSETSGGGNEQFF.

This clone came up once. This chain joins TRBV5-5 and TRBJ2-2; D not resolved. CDR1 is SGHKS and CDR2 is YYEKEE in the germline V gene (reference sequence). V was trimmed by 4 bases and J by 1 base, leaving 11 bases between them. CDR3 length: 15 amino acids. The chain's CDR3 is CASSRLSENTGELFF. The CDR3 DNA reads TGTGCCAGCAGCCGCCTTTCTGAGAACACCGGGGAGCTGTTTTTT.

This rearrangement joins TRBV4-3 to TRBJ2-7; 8 bases are a match to TRBD1. Germline lookup yields CDR1 LGHNA and CDR2 YSLEER. The CDR3 is 16 amino acids. Trimming cost V 4 bases and J 6 bases; bases outside gene matches: 14. The CDR3 region has the DNA TGCGCCAGCAGCCTCTATCCCGGGACAGGTCCATCCGAGCAGTACTTC. It yields the protein CASSLYPGTGPSEQYF.

The rearrangement links TRBV2 to TRBJ2-5; D is possibly TRBD1 (6 bases). The J call is in doubt because the DNA end fits TRBJ2-7 better. Germline-derived CDR1 and CDR2 are SNHLY and FYNNEI. The CDR3 has 15 residues. The CDR3 is CASSEDTGWSYEQYF. CDR3 coding DNA: TGTGCCAGCAGTGAAGATACAGGGTGGTCCTACGAGCAGTACTTC.

This clone was counted once. The CDR3 nucleotides read TGTGCCAGCAGCTCCCCCGGGACAACTGGAAACACCATATATTTT. Protein: CASSSPGTTGNTIYF. The rearrangement joins TRBV7-6 to TRBJ1-3; a weak D match, TRBD1 (6 bases). The CDR3 extends over 15 amino acids. CDR1 is SGHVS and CDR2 is FNYEAQ in the germline V gene. With 4 bases removed from V and 2 bases from J, the gap between germline ends came to 12 bases.

For the CDR3, the DNA is TGTGCCAGCAGCCCTGACAGGGACCGCTCCTACGAGCAGTACTTC. It specifies CASSPDRDRSYEQYF. V and J are TRBV7-2 and TRBJ2-7; 7 bases align to TRBD1. V lost 5 bases and J lost 0; bases outside the gene matches: 7. Germline V gene data show CDR1 as SGHTA and CDR2 as FQGNSA. The CDR3 is made up of 15 amino acids. Using reference TRBV7-2 and TRBJ2-7 for the parts outside the CDR3, the full variable domain is GAGVSQSPSNKVTEKGKDVELRCDPISGHTALYWYRQSLGQGLEFLIYFQGNSAPDKSGLPSDRFSAERTGGSVSTLTIQRTQQEDSAVYLCASSPDRDRSYEQYFGPGTRLTVT.

The V and J genes are TRBV5-1 and TRBJ2-3; 13 bases align to TRBD2. There are 17 residues in the CDR3. CDR1 and CDR2 (germline): SGHRS, YFSETQ. V lost 4 bases and J lost 3; bases outside the gene matches: 8. The DNA for the CDR3 is TGCGCCAGCAGCCTCCTAACTAGCGGGGGGGCAACAGATACGCAGTATTTT. The encoded protein is CASSLLTSGGATDTQYF.

The chain carries TRBV7-9 and TRBJ2-1; D is possibly TRBD2 (5 bases). The germline V and J ends were trimmed by 8 bases and 5 bases, with 10 bases remaining between them. Germline CDR1 SEHNR, CDR2 FQNEAQ (reference sequence). This CDR3 has 12 residues. The CDR3 nucleotides are TGTGCCAGCCGCCGGGGTGACAATGAGCAGTTCTTC. Its protein is CASRRGDNEQFF. Based on the CDR3 plus reference TRBV7-9 and TRBJ2-1, the full variable domain is DTGVSQNPRHKITKRGQNVTFRCDPISEHNRLYWYRQTLGQGPEFLTYFQNEAQLEKSRLLSDRFSAERPKGSFSTLEIQRTEQGDSAMYLCASRRGDNEQFFGPGTRLTVL.

The V gene is TRBV4-1, the J gene TRBJ1-2, with 7 bases aligning to TRBD1. J lost 2 bases, V lost 2 bases, and 2 bases had no gene match. The CDR3 extends over 14 amino acids. Germline CDR1 and CDR2: MGHRA and YSYEKL. The CDR3, as DNA: TGCGCCAGCAGCCAACAGGGGGAAAACTATGGCTACACCTTC. Encoded protein: CASSQQGENYGYTF.

The chain uses TRBV29-1 and TRBJ1-1, with D possibly being TRBD1 (6 bases). Trimming stripped 8 bases from V and 11 bases from J, with 21 bases between. This CDR3 has 12 amino acids. In germline, CDR1 is SQVTM, CDR2 ANQGSEA. As DNA, the CDR3 is TGCAGCTATCGACAGGCTCCACTCGAGGCTTTCTTT. This sequence encodes CSYRQAPLEAFF.

The chain has TRBV7-2 and TRBJ2-2, with D perhaps matching TRBD1 (6 bases). Germline values: CDR1 SGHTA, CDR2 FQGNSA. There are 14 residues in the CDR3. The ends were cut back, 5 bases at V and 0 bases at J, with 7 bases in the middle. The CDR3 DNA follows: TGTGCCAGCAGCGGACAGACGAACACCGGGGAGCTGTTTTTT. The encoded protein is CASSGQTNTGELFF.

A single count supports this clone. J is TRBJ2-1 and V is TRBV6-6; D is undetermined. Trimming cost V 2 bases and J 5 bases, with 4 bases left between them. Germline assignment: CDR1 MNHNY and CDR2 SVGAGI (reference sequence). The CDR3 runs 12 residues. Here the CDR3 reads CASSYPDNEQFF. CDR3 bases: TGTGCCAGCAGTTACCCGGACAATGAGCAGTTCTTC.

This chain joins TRBV20-1 and TRBJ1-2, with no clear D. Trimming stripped 4 bases from V and 6 bases from J, with 6 bases between. The length of the CDR3 is 10 residues. Germline assignment: CDR1 DFQATT and CDR2 SNEGSKA (reference sequence). CDR3 DNA sequence: TGCAGTGCTAAAAGAGATGGCTACACCTTC. It encodes CSAKRDGYTF.

The chain has TRBV29-1 and TRBJ1-1; D perhaps matches TRBD1 (6 bases). Looked up from germline, CDR1 is SQVTM and CDR2 is ANQGSEA. The CDR3 sequence is 12 residues long. Trimming took off 6 bases at V and 4 bases at J, with 12 bases between the two ends. CDR3 DNA sequence: TGCAGCGTCCAGGAGGGGGGCACTGAAGCTTTCTTT. It codes for CSVQEGGTEAFF.

This chain uses TRBV27 with TRBJ2-3; D is possibly TRBD2 (5 bases). The CDR3 totals 14 residues. Germline-derived CDR1 and CDR2 are MNHEY and SMNVEV (reference sequence). V was pared by 5 bases and J by 6 bases, with 15 bases between. CDR3 sequence: CASSPGDSRDTQYF. The CDR3 DNA sequence: TGTGCCAGCAGTCCCGGGGATTCTAGGGATACGCAGTATTTT.

The gene calls are TRBV30 and TRBJ2-3; 7 nucleotides match TRBD2. CDR1 is GTSNPN and CDR2 is SVGIG in the germline V gene (reference sequence). V trimming: 4 bases; J trimming: 8 bases; junction bases outside the gene matches: 12. The CDR3 length is 14 residues. This CDR3 is CAWNAGDRPGTQYF. DNA of the CDR3: TGTGCCTGGAACGCGGGGGACCGCCCGGGTACGCAGTATTTT.

V gene TRBV19 combines with J gene TRBJ2-3; 8 bases match TRBD1. The CDR3 contains 16 residues. The junction had 13 bases not matched to a gene; V was cut back by 7 bases and J by 4 bases. CDR1 LNHDA and CDR2 SQIVND come from the germline V gene (reference sequence). The CDR3, as DNA: TGTGCCAGTAACGCAATCAGGGGGCCTCTCCCAGATACGCAGTATTTT. Translation: CASNAIRGPLPDTQYF.

A single count supports this clone. V usage is TRBV2 and J usage is TRBJ2-3, with 10 nucleotides matching TRBD1. V shed 6 bases, J shed 3 bases, and the junction held 15 bases outside the gene matches. The germline V gene encodes CDR1 SNHLY and CDR2 FYNNEI. There are 18 residues in the CDR3. The CDR3 sequence: CASSLPGQGFLRTDTQYF. Written as DNA, the CDR3 is TGTGCCAGCAGCCTTCCGGGACAGGGGTTTTTAAGAACAGATACGCAGTATTTT.

This chain uses TRBV4-3 with TRBJ1-4; 10 nucleotides line up with TRBD1. Germline assignment: CDR1 LGHNA and CDR2 YSLEER. J gave up 8 bases and V 0 bases, and 3 bases lay outside the gene matches. This CDR3 contains 15 residues. The CDR3 sequence is CASSQEGQGHEKLFF. The CDR3 bases are TGCGCCAGCAGCCAAGAGGGACAGGGGCACGAAAAACTGTTTTTT.

The chain uses TRBV4-1 and TRBJ2-7; D remains unclear. CDR1 is MGHRA and CDR2 is YSYEKL in the germline V gene. CDR3 length equals 15 residues. The germline V and J ends were trimmed by 2 bases and 0 bases, with 11 bases remaining between them. CDR3 amino acids: CASSQPTSLSYEQYF. CDR3 nucleotides: TGCGCCAGCAGCCAACCGACATCTCTCTCCTACGAGCAGTACTTC.

This rearrangement joins TRBV4-1 to TRBJ2-2; 12 nucleotides agree with TRBD2. CDR3 length equals 16 residues. Trimming cost V 3 bases and J 6 bases; bases outside gene matches: 5. The V gene's germline CDR1 is MGHRA and CDR2 YSYEKL. The CDR3 region is CASSHSTSGGPGELFF. CDR3 nucleotide sequence: TGCGCCAGCAGCCACTCGACTAGCGGGGGCCCCGGGGAGCTGTTTTTT.

This clone was detected only once. J is TRBJ1-5 and V is TRBV7-9; D not resolved. The length of the CDR3 is 16 residues. Germline V gene lookup returns CDR1 SEHNR and CDR2 FQNEAQ (reference sequence). Trimming took 0 bases from V and 0 from J, leaving 9 bases between them. CDR3 amino acids: CASSLARSGSNQPQHF. The CDR3 nucleotides read TGTGCCAGCAGCTTAGCGCGGTCGGGTAGCAATCAGCCCCAGCATTTT.

V is TRBV29-1 and J is TRBJ2-7, with 7 bases aligning to TRBD1. Per the germline V gene, CDR1 is SQVTM and CDR2 is ANQGSEA. This CDR3 region has 13 residues. J was trimmed by 0 bases and V by 5 bases; bases with no gene match: 4. The CDR3: CSVRDSPSYEQYF. CDR3 nucleotide sequence: TGCAGCGTTCGGGACAGTCCCTCCTACGAGCAGTACTTC.